This record looks at one T cell receptor (beta chain) sequence and its context. The data originate from a study of OX40 agonist ivuxolimab in advanced cancers. Study summary: Enrolled patients in dose escalation had cancers that were hepatocellular carcinoma, melanoma, renal cell or head and neck cancer. Eligibility rules accepted prior anti-PD-1, anti-PD-L1 or anti-CTLA-4 therapy, and roughly 40% had some.

Systemic immunosuppression or a history of autoimmune disease excluded patients. From germline, CDR1 is MDHEN and CDR2 SYDVKM. The CDR3 contains 12 residues. Trimming removed 6 bases at V and 6 bases at J, with 12 bases between. Method: immunoSEQ multiplex PCR; TCRdb's copy keeps in-frame clones and lacks some. The sample lists approximately 92,000 clones, 95% to 97% occurring once. The chain is built from TRBV28 and TRBJ2-7; D is possibly TRBD2 (5 bases). The receptor comes from an adult with an advanced solid tumor such as melanoma, head and neck, liver or kidney cancer. Specimen: CD4+ or CD8+ T cells sorted from blood, collected in a trial of the OX40 agonist ivuxolimab. CDR3 bases: TGTGCCAGCAGAAGAGGGAGTAGCGAGCAGTACTTC. Its protein product is CASRRGSSEQYF.